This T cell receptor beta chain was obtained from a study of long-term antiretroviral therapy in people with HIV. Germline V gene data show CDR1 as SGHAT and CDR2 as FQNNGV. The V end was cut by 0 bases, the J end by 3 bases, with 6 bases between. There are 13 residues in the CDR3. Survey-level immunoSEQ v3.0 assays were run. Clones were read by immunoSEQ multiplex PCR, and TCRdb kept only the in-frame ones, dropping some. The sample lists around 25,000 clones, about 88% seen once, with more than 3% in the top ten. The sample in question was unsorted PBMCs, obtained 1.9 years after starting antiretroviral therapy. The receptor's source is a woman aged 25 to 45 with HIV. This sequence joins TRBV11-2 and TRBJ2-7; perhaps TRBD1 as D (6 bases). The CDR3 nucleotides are TGTGCCAGCAGCTTAGAGGACAGCTACGAGCAGTACGTC. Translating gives CASSLEDSYEQYV.